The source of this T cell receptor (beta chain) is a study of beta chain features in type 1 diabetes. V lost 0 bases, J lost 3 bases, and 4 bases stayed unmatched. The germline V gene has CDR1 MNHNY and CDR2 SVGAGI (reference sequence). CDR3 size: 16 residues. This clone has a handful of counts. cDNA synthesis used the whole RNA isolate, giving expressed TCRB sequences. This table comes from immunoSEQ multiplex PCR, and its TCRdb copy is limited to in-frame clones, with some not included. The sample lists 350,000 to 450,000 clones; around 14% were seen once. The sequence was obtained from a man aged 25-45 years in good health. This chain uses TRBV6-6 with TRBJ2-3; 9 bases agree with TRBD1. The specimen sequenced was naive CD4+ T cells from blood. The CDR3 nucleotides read TGTGCCAGCAGTTACTCGAGGGGACAGGGAACAGATACGCAGTATTTT. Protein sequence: CASSYSRGQGTDTQYF.